One sample yielded the 14 T cell receptor beta chains listed below, sequenced in a study of cytomegalovirus exposure and HLA in healthy donors. 13 Jbeta primers and 60 Vbeta primers were used for the PCR. The data were produced by immunoSEQ multiplex PCR, yet TCRdb's version contains in-frame clones alone and is incomplete. The table includes 99,000 or so clones, approximately 72% detected once. The sample was PBMCs. The receptors were gathered from a man aged 30 to 39 in good health and CMV-seronegative.

The CDR3 nucleotides read TGCAGCGTTGCTCGGGGGGAGGACACTGAAGCTTTCTTT. Encoded protein: CSVARGEDTEAFF. The chain couples TRBV29-1 to TRBJ1-1; tentatively, D is TRBD1 (5 bases). V was cut by 4 bases and J by 3 bases, with 12 bases left in between. Germline assignment: CDR1 SQVTM and CDR2 ANQGSEA. The CDR3 sequence is 13 residues long.

This clone was counted a few times. The V call is TRBV5-1, the J call TRBJ2-1, with no clear D. The V gene's germline CDR1 is SGHRS and CDR2 YFSETQ. V lost 0 bases and J 0 bases, leaving 7 bases between the germline ends. This CDR3 contains 15 residues. This CDR3 is CASSLDTGSYNEQFF. In nucleotides, the CDR3 is TGCGCCAGCAGCTTGGATACGGGCTCCTACAATGAGCAGTTCTTC.

Only a few counts were recorded for this clone. This chain joins TRBV5-5 and TRBJ1-3, with 7 bases fitting TRBD1. CDR1 and CDR2 from the germline V gene are SGHKS and YYEKEE (reference sequence). This CDR3 has 16 residues. After removal of 1 base from V and 0 bases from J, the junction contained 4 bases not matched to a gene. The CDR3 protein is CASSLTGDNSGNTIYF. The DNA for the CDR3 is TGTGCCAGCAGCTTGACAGGGGACAACTCTGGAAACACCATATATTTT.

The chain joins TRBV19 to TRBJ1-3; D not resolved. The germline gives CDR1 LNHDA, CDR2 SQIVND (reference sequence). V was cut by 0 bases and J by 4 bases, with 4 bases left in between. The CDR3 length is 13 residues. CDR3 amino acids: CASSIDVGNTIYF. The CDR3 nucleotides read TGTGCCAGTAGTATAGACGTCGGAAACACCATATATTTT.

Only one count was recorded for this clone. The CDR3 sequence is CASSFRQDNTEAFF. CDR3 sequence (DNA): TGCGCCAGCAGCTTCAGACAGGACAACACTGAAGCTTTCTTT. This chain connects TRBV5-1 to TRBJ1-1; D is perhaps TRBD1 (6 bases). The germline V gene has CDR1 SGHRS and CDR2 YFSETQ. CDR3 length: 14 amino acids. With 2 bases removed from V and 2 bases from J, the gap between germline ends came to 10 bases.

The rearrangement joins TRBV5-1 to TRBJ2-5; weak D call: TRBD1 (5 bases). The closer fit of TRBJ2-7 to the DNA end suggests the J call may be wrong. Germline assignment: CDR1 SGHRS and CDR2 YFSETQ. CDR3 length: 17 residues. DNA for the CDR3: TGCGCCAGCAGCTTGGGGGGCCTGGCAGGGCCCCCCTACGAGCAGTACTTC. Its protein product is CASSLGGLAGPPYEQYF.

The chain employs TRBV6-1 and TRBJ1-2, with TRBD1 as a possible D gene (6 bases). The germline V gene encodes CDR1 MNHNS and CDR2 SASEGT. The CDR3 runs 14 residues. The V end was cut by 2 bases, the J end by 7 bases, with 14 bases between. The CDR3, as DNA: TGTGCCAGCAGTGAATTGGGGGGGGCGACTGGCTACACCTTC. Translated, it gives CASSELGGATGYTF.

There are a few counts of this clone. Within the sample, other DNA sequences also encode this same CDR3. V usage is TRBV29-1 and J usage is TRBJ2-7; D is unclear. Trimming stripped 7 bases from V and 3 bases from J, with 16 bases between. The CDR3 loop spans 13 amino acids. In germline, CDR1 is SQVTM, CDR2 ANQGSEA. CDR3 DNA sequence: TGCAGCGCTCAAAACCCCAACAACTACGAGCAGTACTTC. This gives the protein CSAQNPNNYEQYF.

This chain connects TRBV30 to TRBJ1-1; D ambiguous. Per germline, CDR1 GTSNPN and CDR2 SVGIG (reference sequence). This CDR3 has 11 amino acids. With 3 bases removed from V and 3 bases from J, the gap between germline ends came to 5 bases. CDR3 sequence: CAWSPYTEAFF. The CDR3 DNA follows: TGTGCCTGGAGCCCATACACTGAAGCTTTCTTT.

The chain couples TRBV30 to TRBJ2-7; D perhaps matches TRBD2 (5 bases). Germline V gene lookup returns CDR1 GTSNPN and CDR2 SVGIG (reference sequence). V was pared by 1 base and J by 1 base, with 5 bases between. This CDR3 spans 12 amino acids. DNA of the CDR3: TGTGCCTGGAGTGGAGGGTCCTACGAGCAGTACTTC. This translates into CAWSGGSYEQYF.

This clone was seen only a few times. The J gene is TRBJ2-7, the V gene TRBV4-1; tentatively, D is TRBD1 (8 bases). Germline V gene lookup returns CDR1 MGHRA and CDR2 YSYEKL. V dropped 4 bases and J dropped 3 bases, with 16 bases sitting between them. The CDR3 covers 15 residues. For the CDR3, the DNA is TGCGCCAGCAGCCGCATACAGGGGGGGGACTACGAGCAGTACTTC. It translates to CASSRIQGGDYEQYF.

This rearrangement joins TRBV28 to TRBJ2-7, with 13 bases that match TRBD2. The V gene end was trimmed by 4 bases and the J gene end by 3 bases; junction bases not matched to a gene: 6. This CDR3 is 16 amino acids long. Germline V lookup: CDR1 MDHEN, CDR2 SYDVKM. CDR3 nucleotides: TGTGCCAGCAGTTGGACTAGCGGGAGTCGGTACTACGAGCAGTACTTC. This translates into CASSWTSGSRYYEQYF. The full variable domain, in which reference TRBV28 and TRBJ2-7 provide the parts outside the CDR3, is DVKVTQSSRYLVKRTGEKVFLECVQDMDHENMFWYRQDPGLGLRLIYFSYDVKMKEKGDIPEGYSVSREKKERFSLILESASTNQTSMYLCASSWTSGSRYYEQYFGPGTRLTVT.

The chain links TRBV7-9 to TRBJ2-6, with D perhaps TRBD2 (5 bases). CDR1 is SEHNR and CDR2 is FQNEAQ in the germline V gene (reference sequence). V shed 1 base and J shed 4 bases, with 8 bases lying between them. The CDR3 runs 15 residues. The CDR3 DNA is TGTGCCAGCAGCTTAGGAGGGCTGGGGGCCAACGTCCTGACTTTC. This translates into CASSLGGLGANVLTF.

The chain employs TRBV19 and TRBJ2-7, with 10 bases aligning to TRBD2. The CDR3 is 15 amino acids. The trim removed 5 bases at V and 1 base at J, leaving 5 bases unmatched. The V gene's germline CDR1 is LNHDA and CDR2 SQIVND (reference sequence). Here the CDR3 reads CASSELAGTSYEQYF. The CDR3 DNA follows: TGTGCCAGTAGTGAACTAGCGGGGACTTCCTACGAGCAGTACTTC.